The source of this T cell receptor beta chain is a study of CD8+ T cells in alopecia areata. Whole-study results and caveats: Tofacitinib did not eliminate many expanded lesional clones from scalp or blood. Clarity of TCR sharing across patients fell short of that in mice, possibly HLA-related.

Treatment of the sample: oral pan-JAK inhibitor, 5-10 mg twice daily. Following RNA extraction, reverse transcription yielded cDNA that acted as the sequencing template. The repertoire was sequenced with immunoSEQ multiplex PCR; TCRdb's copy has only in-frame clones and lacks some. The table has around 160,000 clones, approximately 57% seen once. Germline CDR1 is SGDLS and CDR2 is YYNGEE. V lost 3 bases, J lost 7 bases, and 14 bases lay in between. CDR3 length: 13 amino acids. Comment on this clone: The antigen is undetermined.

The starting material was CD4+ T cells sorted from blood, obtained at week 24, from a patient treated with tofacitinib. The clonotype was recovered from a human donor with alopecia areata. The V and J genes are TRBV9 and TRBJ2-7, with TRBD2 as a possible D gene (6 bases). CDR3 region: CASSGNLGGEQYF. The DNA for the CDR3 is TGTGCCAGCAGCGGAAACCTGGGGGGAGAGCAGTACTTC.